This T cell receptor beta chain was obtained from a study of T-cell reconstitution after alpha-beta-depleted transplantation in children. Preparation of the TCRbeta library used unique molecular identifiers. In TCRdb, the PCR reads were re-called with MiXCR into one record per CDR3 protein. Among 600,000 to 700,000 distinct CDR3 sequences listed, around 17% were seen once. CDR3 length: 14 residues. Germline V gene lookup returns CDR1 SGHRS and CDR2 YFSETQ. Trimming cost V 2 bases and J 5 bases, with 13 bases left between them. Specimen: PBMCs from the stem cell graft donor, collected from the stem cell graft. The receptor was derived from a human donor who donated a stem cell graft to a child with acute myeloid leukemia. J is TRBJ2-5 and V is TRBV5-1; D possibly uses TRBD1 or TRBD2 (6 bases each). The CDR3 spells CASSFTGSGETQYF. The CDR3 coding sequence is TGCGCCAGCAGCTTTACAGGGAGCGGGGAGACCCAGTACTTC.